A selection of T cell receptor beta chains follows, all from one sample in a study of cytomegalovirus exposure and HLA in healthy donors. Profiled with immunoSEQ multiplex PCR; TCRdb holds only in-frame clones, not every one. The profile shows 150,000 to 250,000 clones, around 81% of them singletons. What was sequenced was PBMCs. These receptors were obtained from a man younger than 40 in good health and CMV-seronegative. Each CDR3 is given with its conserved first and last residue. The D gene is left open where the match is weak. A row's size may be missing; if present it is once, few, many or a size class.

J,D,size,V,CDR3,DNA
TRBJ1-3,TRBD1,few,TRBV6-1,CAIGDRAFGNTIYF,TGTGCCATCGGAGACAGGGCCTTTGGAAACACCATATATTTT
TRBJ2-3,.,.,TRBV5-6,CASSRDSDTQYF,TGTGCCAGCAGTCGGGACTCAGATACGCAGTATTTT
TRBJ2-3,.,.,TRBV6-1,CASNSRTKYTDTQYF,TGTGCCAGCAATAGTAGAACGAAATACACAGATACGCAGTATTTT
TRBJ2-7,.,once,TRBV27,CASSLRAGGPGSYEQYF,TGTGCCAGCAGTTTGAGGGCCGGAGGGCCGGGTTCCTACGAGCAGTACTTC
TRBJ2-5,TRBD1,.,TRBV5-4,CASSFGQGEETQYF,TGTGCCAGCAGCTTCGGACAGGGGGAAGAGACCCAGTACTTC
TRBJ2-2,TRBD2,.,TRBV6-5,CASSYSTSGAGELFF,TGTGCCAGCAGTTACTCCACTAGCGGAGCCGGGGAGCTGTTTTTT
TRBJ1-1,.,.,TRBV7-9,CASSPQENTEAFF,TGTGCCAGCAGCCCGCAGGAGAACACTGAAGCTTTCTTT
TRBJ2-3,TRBD2,.,TRBV5-4,CASSLAGATDTQYF,TGTGCCAGCAGCTTAGCGGGAGCAACAGATACGCAGTATTTT
TRBJ2-6,.,.,TRBV6-1,CASSPTGTGANVLTF,TGTGCCAGCAGCCCTACAGGTACTGGGGCCAACGTCCTGACTTTC
TRBJ2-1,.,.,TRBV13,CASSLVVTGKGNEQFF,TGTGCCAGCAGCTTAGTCGTCACGGGAAAGGGTAATGAGCAGTTCTTC
TRBJ1-1,.,.,TRBV28,CASTTFSPKNTEAFF,TGTGCCAGCACCACATTCTCGCCAAAGAACACTGAAGCTTTCTTT
TRBJ2-5,.,.,TRBV18,CASSLIHRQGEETQYF,TGTGCCAGCTCACTTATTCACCGGCAGGGTGAAGAGACCCAGTACTTC
TRBJ2-1,TRBD2,.,TRBV5-1,CASSLQGLAVYNEQFF,TGCGCCAGCAGCCTACAGGGACTAGCGGTTTACAATGAGCAGTTCTTC
TRBJ1-1,.,.,TRBV19,CASSGGQGQPNTEAFF,TGTGCCAGTAGCGGGGGGCAGGGGCAGCCGAACACTGAAGCTTTCTTT
TRBJ1-5,TRBD1,.,TRBV30,CAWSKGRTGGTQPQHF,TGTGCCTGGAGCAAGGGTAGGACAGGGGGCACTCAGCCCCAGCATTTT
TRBJ2-5,TRBD2,.,TRBV5-1,CASSTGLAGIQETQYF,TGCGCCAGCAGCACGGGACTAGCGGGGATTCAAGAGACCCAGTACTTC
TRBJ2-3,TRBD2,.,TRBV7-2,CALGREGRTDTQYF,TGTGCCTTGGGACGGGAGGGCCGAACAGATACGCAGTATTTT
TRBJ2-7,TRBD1,.,TRBV10-1,CASSPFPGTAYYEQYF,TGCGCCAGCAGTCCGTTCCCCGGGACAGCCTACTACGAGCAGTACTTC
TRBJ1-4,.,few,TRBV6-5,CASSFQSQGNEKLFF,TGTGCCAGCAGTTTTCAGAGTCAGGGTAATGAAAAACTGTTTTTT
TRBJ2-2,.,.,TRBV10-1,CASSAGLNTGELFF,TGCGCCAGCAGTGCGGGACTCAACACCGGGGAGCTGTTTTTT
TRBJ1-1,.,.,TRBV6-5,CASSYGFTRSHTEAFF,TGTGCCAGCAGTTACGGGTTCACCAGGTCACACACTGAAGCTTTCTTT
TRBJ2-3,TRBD2,few,TRBV2,CASSELAGASTDTQYF,TGTGCCAGCAGTGAACTAGCGGGAGCTAGCACAGATACGCAGTATTTT
TRBJ2-1,.,.,TRBV28,CASSFRQGTYNEQFF,TGTGCCAGCAGTTTTCGGCAGGGAACCTACAATGAGCAGTTCTTC
TRBJ2-2,.,.,TRBV9,CASSVSGTGELFF,TGTGCCAGCAGCGTATCAGGCACCGGGGAGCTGTTTTTT
TRBJ1-2,TRBD1,.,TRBV6-1,CASRMPGQLNYGYTF,TGTGCCAGCAGGATGCCGGGACAGCTTAACTATGGCTACACCTTC
TRBJ2-2,.,.,TRBV6-5,CASSRSTGTGELFF,TGTGCCAGCAGCCGTTCGACGGGTACCGGGGAGCTGTTTTTT
TRBJ2-2,.,.,TRBV9,CASTSSGGTGNTGELFF,TGTGCCAGCACCTCTTCCGGTGGAACGGGTAACACCGGGGAGCTGTTTTTT
TRBJ1-1,.,.,TRBV7-9,CASSSSRGGNTEAFF,TGTGCCAGCAGCTCCAGTAGAGGGGGGAACACTGAAGCTTTCTTT
TRBJ2-7,.,.,TRBV19,CASTGGSSYEQYF,TGTGCCAGTACAGGGGGGTCTTCCTACGAGCAGTACTTC
TRBJ2-1,TRBD2,.,TRBV7-9,CASRGTSGLDQGEQFF,TGTGCCAGCAGAGGGACTAGCGGGTTAGATCAGGGTGAGCAGTTCTTC
TRBJ2-2,TRBD2,.,TRBV6-4,CASSDFSGSDTGELFF,TGTGCCAGCAGTGACTTTAGCGGGAGCGACACCGGGGAGCTGTTTTTT
TRBJ2-1,TRBD2,.,TRBV11-2,CASSFSGKVDEQFF,TGTGCCAGCAGCTTTAGCGGGAAGGTGGATGAGCAGTTCTTC
TRBJ2-1,TRBD1,.,TRBV5-1,CASCPNGQGAGNEQFF,TGCGCCAGCTGCCCCAACGGACAGGGGGCTGGAAATGAGCAGTTCTTC
TRBJ2-1,.,.,TRBV11-2,CASSSNRAYNEQFF,TGTGCCAGCAGCTCGAACAGGGCCTACAATGAGCAGTTCTTC
TRBJ2-1,TRBD2,once,TRBV4-1,CASSPRGREDEQFF,TGCGCCAGCAGCCCTCGAGGGAGGGAGGATGAGCAGTTCTTC
TRBJ1-2,.,.,TRBV7-2,CASSFSRDGYTF,TGTGCCAGCAGCTTTTCTCGGGATGGCTACACCTTC
TRBJ2-7,.,.,TRBV7-2,CASSLRIYEQYF,TGTGCCAGCAGCTTACGTATCTACGAGCAGTACTTC
TRBJ2-5,TRBD2,.,TRBV28,CASSILAGVGETQYF,TGTGCCAGCAGTATTCTAGCGGGAGTTGGGGAGACCCAGTACTTC
TRBJ1-5,TRBD1,few,TRBV28,CASSGDRSMPQHF,TGTGCCAGCAGTGGGGACAGATCAATGCCCCAGCATTTT
TRBJ2-1,TRBD2,.,TRBV11-3,CASSPGTSGDGEQFF,TGTGCCAGCAGCCCGGGGACTAGCGGAGACGGCGAGCAGTTCTTC
TRBJ2-1,.,once,TRBV7-7,CASSLAGGTSYNEQFF,TGTGCTAGCAGCTTAGCAGGCGGGACCTCATACAATGAGCAGTTCTTC
TRBJ2-7,.,.,TRBV5-1,CASSLFLGEGEQYF,TGCGCCAGCAGCCTCTTTTTAGGGGAAGGGGAGCAGTACTTC
TRBJ2-3,TRBD1,once,TRBV25-1,CASSEDRDRPSSTDTQYF,TGTGCCAGCAGTGAGGACCGGGACAGGCCATCTAGCACAGATACGCAGTATTTT
TRBJ2-1,.,.,TRBV14,CASSLYTGGEQFF,TGTGCCAGCAGCCTATATACAGGCGGTGAGCAGTTCTTC
TRBJ2-2,.,.,TRBV4-1,CASSQVPGNTGELFF,TGCGCCAGCAGCCAAGTTCCCGGGAACACCGGGGAGCTGTTTTTT
TRBJ1-2,TRBD1,.,TRBV9,CASSGDRSGYGYTF,TGTGCCAGCAGTGGGGACAGGTCGGGCTATGGCTACACCTTC
TRBJ2-2,.,.,TRBV21-1,CASSKLSSGELFF,TGTGCCAGCAGCAAATTATCGTCCGGGGAGCTGTTTTTT
TRBJ2-3,.,.,TRBV4-1,CASSPLVTEGTDTQYF,TGCGCCAGCAGCCCCCTCGTTACCGAGGGCACAGATACGCAGTATTTT
TRBJ2-7,TRBD2,.,TRBV2,CASSGFETGAISGRGYEQYF,TGTGCCAGCAGTGGGTTCGAGACAGGGGCCATTAGCGGGAGGGGCTACGAGCAGTACTTC
TRBJ2-1,TRBD2,few,TRBV14,CASSHLAGANYNEQFF,TGTGCCAGCAGCCACCTAGCGGGAGCCAACTACAATGAGCAGTTCTTC
TRBJ1-6,TRBD1,.,TRBV4-1,CASSWSGTGGPNSPLHF,TGCGCCAGCAGCTGGAGCGGGACAGGGGGCCCAAATTCACCCCTCCACTTT
TRBJ2-6,TRBD1,.,TRBV7-9,CASSIRDRESGANVLTF,TGTGCCAGCAGCATTCGGGACAGGGAGTCTGGGGCCAACGTCCTGACTTTC
TRBJ1-1,.,.,TRBV6-1,CASSEASGPTLAFF,TGTGCCAGCAGTGAAGCTTCAGGGCCAACCTTAGCTTTCTTT
TRBJ2-5,TRBD1,.,TRBV5-1,CASSQGQGKETQYF,TGCGCCAGCAGCCAGGGACAGGGAAAAGAGACCCAGTACTTC
TRBJ1-2,TRBD1,.,TRBV27,CASSFGTGKGRPGYTF,TGTGCCAGCAGTTTCGGGACAGGGAAGGGACGACCCGGCTACACCTTC
TRBJ2-7,TRBD1,.,TRBV6-5,CASTLRTGGYEQYF,TGTGCCAGCACCTTACGGACAGGGGGCTACGAGCAGTACTTC
TRBJ1-1,TRBD1,.,TRBV6-1,CASSGQGNTEAFF,TGTGCCAGCAGTGGACAGGGGAACACTGAAGCTTTCTTT
TRBJ2-1,TRBD2,.,TRBV19,CASSIREDNEQFF,TGTGCCAGTAGTATTCGGGAGGACAATGAGCAGTTCTTC
TRBJ2-1,TRBD2,.,TRBV5-1,CASSLAGAILNEQFF,TGCGCCAGCAGCTTAGCGGGAGCCATTTTAAATGAGCAGTTCTTC
TRBJ2-2,TRBD2,once,TRBV19,CASTPAGGDIPGELFF,TGTGCCAGTACCCCCGCGGGGGGTGACATTCCCGGGGAGCTGTTTTTT